This T cell receptor beta chain was profiled in a study of blood T cell repertoires in COVID-19. The wider study: Acute and convalescent COVID-19 samples came from the United States, Italy and Spain. PBMCs, B-cell-depleted T cells, or T cells provided the cDNA or gDNA that made up the material.

V was clipped by 2 bases and J by 7 bases; unmatched bases: 11. Germline V CDR1 and CDR2: MDHEN, SYDVKM. The CDR3 runs to 16 residues. Per the original data handling: Amplification of reference gene primers provided the estimated nucleated cell counts. Assay used: immunoSEQ multiplex PCR; TCRdb lists only in-frame clones, some missing. D and trimming come from the DNA, and the V and J calls and clone size come from that table. The table includes over 100,000 clones, around three quarters detected once. The TCR comes from a human donor in a cohort sampled during active or convalescent COVID-19. Sequenced material: peripheral blood. V gene TRBV28 combines with J gene TRBJ1-5; TRBD1 matches 7 bases. In nucleotides, the CDR3 is TGTGCCAGCAGTTTAGCCGACAGGGACGGTTGGCAGCCCCAGCATTTT. This gives the protein CASSLADRDGWQPQHF.